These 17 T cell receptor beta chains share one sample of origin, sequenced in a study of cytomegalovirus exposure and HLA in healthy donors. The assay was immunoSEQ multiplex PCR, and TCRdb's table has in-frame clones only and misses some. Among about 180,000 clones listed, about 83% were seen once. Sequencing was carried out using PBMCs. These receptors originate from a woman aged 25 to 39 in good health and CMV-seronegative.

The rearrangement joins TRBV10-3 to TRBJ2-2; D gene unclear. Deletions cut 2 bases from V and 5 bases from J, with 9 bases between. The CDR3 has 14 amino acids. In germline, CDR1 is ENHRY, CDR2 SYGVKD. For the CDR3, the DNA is TGTGCCATCAGTGAGGATCAGGTTACCGGGGAGCTGTTTTTT. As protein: CAISEDQVTGELFF.

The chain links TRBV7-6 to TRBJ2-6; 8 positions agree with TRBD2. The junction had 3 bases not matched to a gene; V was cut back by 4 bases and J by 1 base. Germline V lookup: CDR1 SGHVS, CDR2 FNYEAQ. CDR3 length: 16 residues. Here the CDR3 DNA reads TGTGCCAGCAGCTCACGGGAGGGGTCTGGGGCCAACGTCCTGACTTTC. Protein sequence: CASSSREGSGANVLTF.

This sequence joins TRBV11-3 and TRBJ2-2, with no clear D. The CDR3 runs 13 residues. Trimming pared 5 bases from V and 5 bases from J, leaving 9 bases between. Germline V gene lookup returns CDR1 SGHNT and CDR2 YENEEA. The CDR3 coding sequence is TGTGCCAGCAGCCCCCTTTCTACCGGGGAGCTGTTTTTT. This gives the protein CASSPLSTGELFF.

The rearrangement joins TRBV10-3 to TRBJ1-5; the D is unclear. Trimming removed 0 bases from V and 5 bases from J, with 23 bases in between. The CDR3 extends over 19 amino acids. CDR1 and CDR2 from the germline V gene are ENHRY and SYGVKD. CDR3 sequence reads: CAISESALSHDTQYQPQHF. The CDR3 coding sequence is TGTGCCATCAGTGAGTCCGCATTATCCCATGACACCCAATATCAGCCCCAGCATTTT.

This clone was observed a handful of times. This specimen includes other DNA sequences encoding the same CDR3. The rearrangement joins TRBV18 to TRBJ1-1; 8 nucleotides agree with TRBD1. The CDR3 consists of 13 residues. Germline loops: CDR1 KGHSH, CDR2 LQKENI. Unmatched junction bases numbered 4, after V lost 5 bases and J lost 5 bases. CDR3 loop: CASSETGGTEAFF. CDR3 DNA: TGTGCCAGCTCAGAAACAGGGGGGACTGAAGCTTTCTTT.

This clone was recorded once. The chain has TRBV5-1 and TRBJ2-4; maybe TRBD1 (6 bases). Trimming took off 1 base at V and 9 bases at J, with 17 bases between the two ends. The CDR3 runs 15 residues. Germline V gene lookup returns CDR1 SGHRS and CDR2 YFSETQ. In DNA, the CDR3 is TGCGCCAGCAGCTTGCAACAGGGTGGCGGTGGCATTCAGTACTTC. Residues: CASSLQQGGGGIQYF.

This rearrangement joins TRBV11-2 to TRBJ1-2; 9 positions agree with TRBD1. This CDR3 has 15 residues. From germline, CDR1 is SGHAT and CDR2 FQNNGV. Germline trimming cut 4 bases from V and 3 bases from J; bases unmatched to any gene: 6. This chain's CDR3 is CASSSGQGQDYGYTF. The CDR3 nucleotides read TGTGCCAGCAGCTCGGGACAGGGTCAGGACTATGGCTACACCTTC. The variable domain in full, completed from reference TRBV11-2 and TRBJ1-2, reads EAGVAQSPRYKIIEKRQSVAFWCNPISGHATLYWYQQILGQGPKLLIQFQNNGVVDDSQLPKDRFSAERLKGVDSTLKIQPAKLEDSAVYLCASSSGQGQDYGYTFGSGTRLTVV.

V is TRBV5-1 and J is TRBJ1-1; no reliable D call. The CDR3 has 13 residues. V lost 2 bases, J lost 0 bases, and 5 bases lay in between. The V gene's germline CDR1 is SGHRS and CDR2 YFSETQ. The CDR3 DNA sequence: TGCGCCAGCAGCTTAACAGTGAACACTGAAGCTTTCTTT. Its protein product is CASSLTVNTEAFF.

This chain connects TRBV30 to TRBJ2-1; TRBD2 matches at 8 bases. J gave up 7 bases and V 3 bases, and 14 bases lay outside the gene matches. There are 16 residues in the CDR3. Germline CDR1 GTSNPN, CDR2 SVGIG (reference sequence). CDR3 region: CAWRGRGGLKGNEQFF. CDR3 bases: TGTGCCTGGAGAGGTCGGGGGGGCCTAAAGGGAAATGAGCAGTTCTTC.

The CDR3 loop reads CASRDLERSSYNEQFF. CDR3 DNA sequence: TGCGCCAGCAGAGACTTGGAGCGTAGCTCCTACAATGAGCAGTTCTTC. The chain uses TRBV4-1 and TRBJ2-1; D not certain. The V end lost 6 bases, the J end lost 0 bases, and 15 bases lay between the germline ends. The CDR3 is 16 amino acids. Germline-derived CDR1 and CDR2 are MGHRA and YSYEKL.

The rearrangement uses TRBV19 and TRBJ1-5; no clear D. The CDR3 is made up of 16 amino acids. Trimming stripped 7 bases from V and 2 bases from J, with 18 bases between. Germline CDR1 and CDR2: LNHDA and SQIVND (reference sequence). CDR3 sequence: CASNELVVPGNQPQHF. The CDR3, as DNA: TGTGCCAGTAACGAGCTAGTGGTGCCGGGCAATCAGCCCCAGCATTTT. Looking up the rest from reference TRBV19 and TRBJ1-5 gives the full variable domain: DGGITQSPKYLFRKEGQNVTLSCEQNLNHDAMYWYRQDPGQGLRLIYYSQIVNDFQKGDIAEGYSVSREKKESFPLTVTSAQKNPTAFYLCASNELVVPGNQPQHFGDGTRLSIL.

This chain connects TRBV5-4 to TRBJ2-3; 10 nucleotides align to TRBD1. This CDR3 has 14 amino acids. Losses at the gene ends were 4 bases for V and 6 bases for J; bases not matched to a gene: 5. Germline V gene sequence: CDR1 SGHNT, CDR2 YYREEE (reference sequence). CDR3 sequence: CASSATGGLDTQYF. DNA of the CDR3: TGTGCCAGCAGCGCGACAGGGGGCTTGGATACGCAGTATTTT.

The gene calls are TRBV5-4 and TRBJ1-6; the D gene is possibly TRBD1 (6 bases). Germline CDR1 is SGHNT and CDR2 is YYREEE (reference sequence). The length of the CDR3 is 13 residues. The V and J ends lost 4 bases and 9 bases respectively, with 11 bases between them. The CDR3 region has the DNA TGTGCCAGCAGCCAGGGGAAAATTTCACCCCTCCACTTT. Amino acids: CASSQGKISPLHF. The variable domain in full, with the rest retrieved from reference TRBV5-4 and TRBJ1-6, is ETGVTQSPTHLIKTRGQQVTLRCSSQSGHNTVSWYQQALGQGPQFIFQYYREEENGRGNFPPRFSGLQFPNYSSELNVNALELDDSALYLCASSQGKISPLHFGNGTRLTVT.

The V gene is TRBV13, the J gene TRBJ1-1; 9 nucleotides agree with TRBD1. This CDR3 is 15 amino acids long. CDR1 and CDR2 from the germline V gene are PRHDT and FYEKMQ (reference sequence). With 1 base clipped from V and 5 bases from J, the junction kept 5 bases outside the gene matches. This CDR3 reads CASSLAYRGRTEAFF. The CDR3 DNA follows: TGTGCCAGCAGCTTAGCTTACAGGGGGCGAACTGAAGCTTTCTTT.

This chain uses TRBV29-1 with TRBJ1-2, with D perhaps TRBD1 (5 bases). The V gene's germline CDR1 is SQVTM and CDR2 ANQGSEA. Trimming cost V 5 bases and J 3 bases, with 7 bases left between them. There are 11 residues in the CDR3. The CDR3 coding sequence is TGCAGCGTTCAGGGTGACTATGGCTACACCTTC. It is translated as CSVQGDYGYTF.

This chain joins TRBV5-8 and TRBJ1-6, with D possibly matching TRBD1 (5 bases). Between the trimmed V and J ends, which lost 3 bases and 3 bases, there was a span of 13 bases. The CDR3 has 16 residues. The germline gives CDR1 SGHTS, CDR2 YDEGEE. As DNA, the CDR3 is TGTGCCAGCAGCTGGGACGGGGGTGACTATAATTCACCCCTCCACTTT. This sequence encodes CASSWDGGDYNSPLHF.

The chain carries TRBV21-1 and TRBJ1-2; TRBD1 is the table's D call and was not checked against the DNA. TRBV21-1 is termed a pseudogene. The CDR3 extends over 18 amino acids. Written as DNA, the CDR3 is TGTGCCAGCAGCAGTTTCGACAGGGGGCCAAGGGGTCCCTATGGCTACACCTTC. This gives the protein CASSSFDRGPRGPYGYTF.